The clone carrying this TCR beta chain has more than one count but fewer than ten. Its antigen remains unknown. Time point reported: newly diagnosed, previously untreated cHL patient sample. It was by magnetic negative selection that CD4+ T cells were purified from thawed PBMCs. V gave up 4 bases and J gave up 3 bases; unmatched junction bases: 8. In germline, CDR1 is MNHEY, CDR2 SMNVEV (reference sequence). The CDR3 contains 16 residues. These data belong to a study of PD-1 blockade in classical Hodgkin lymphoma. TCRdb keeps only in-frame clones here, not all; method: immunoSEQ multiplex PCR. The data contain about 23,000 clones, 90% of them seen just once; the ten biggest clones take up 0.4% to 0.5%. Study-wide results and caveats: Newly diagnosed patients had baseline TCR diversity that was reportedly lower than that of healthy donors.

This receptor was identified in a human donor with classical Hodgkin lymphoma. The sample consisted of CD4+ T cells from blood. The rearrangement uses TRBV27 and TRBJ2-1, with TRBD1 matching over 8 bases. CDR3 loop: CASSSTTGGSYNEQFF. CDR3 in DNA: TGTGCCAGCAGTTCCACTACAGGGGGAAGCTACAATGAGCAGTTCTTC.